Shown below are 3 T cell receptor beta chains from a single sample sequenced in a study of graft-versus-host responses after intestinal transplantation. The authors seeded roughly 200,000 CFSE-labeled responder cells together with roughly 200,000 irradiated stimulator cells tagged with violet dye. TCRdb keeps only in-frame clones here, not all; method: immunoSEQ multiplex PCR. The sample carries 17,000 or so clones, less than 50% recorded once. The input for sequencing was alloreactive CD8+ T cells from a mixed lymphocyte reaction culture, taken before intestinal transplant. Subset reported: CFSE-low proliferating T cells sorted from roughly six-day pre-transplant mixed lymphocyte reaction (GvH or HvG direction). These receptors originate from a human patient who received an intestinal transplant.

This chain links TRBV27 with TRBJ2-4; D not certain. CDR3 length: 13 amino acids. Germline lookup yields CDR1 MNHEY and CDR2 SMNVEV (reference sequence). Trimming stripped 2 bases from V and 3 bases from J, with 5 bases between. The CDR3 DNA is TGTGCCAGCAGTTTAAACGGCAAAAACATTCAGTACTTC. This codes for CASSLNGKNIQYF.

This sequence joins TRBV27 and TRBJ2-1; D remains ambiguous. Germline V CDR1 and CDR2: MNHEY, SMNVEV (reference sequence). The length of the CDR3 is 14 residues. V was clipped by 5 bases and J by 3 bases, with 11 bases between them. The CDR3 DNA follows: TGTGCCAGCAGTACGGGCTACTTCTACAATGAGCAGTTCTTC. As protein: CASSTGYFYNEQFF.

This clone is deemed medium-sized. The CDR3 loop is CASSSPGGEQYF. CDR3 in DNA: TGTGCCAGCAGCTCCCCGGGAGGCGAGCAGTACTTC. The V call is TRBV7-9, the J call TRBJ2-7; 7 bases are a match to TRBD2. There are 12 residues in the CDR3. From germline, CDR1 is SEHNR and CDR2 FQNEAQ (reference sequence). The junction had 3 bases not matched to a gene; V was cut back by 4 bases and J by 6 bases. Filled out from reference TRBV7-9 and TRBJ2-7, the complete variable domain reads DTGVSQNPRHKITKRGQNVTFRCDPISEHNRLYWYRQTLGQGPEFLTYFQNEAQLEKSRLLSDRFSAERPKGSFSTLEIQRTEQGDSAMYLCASSSPGGEQYFGPGTRLTVT.